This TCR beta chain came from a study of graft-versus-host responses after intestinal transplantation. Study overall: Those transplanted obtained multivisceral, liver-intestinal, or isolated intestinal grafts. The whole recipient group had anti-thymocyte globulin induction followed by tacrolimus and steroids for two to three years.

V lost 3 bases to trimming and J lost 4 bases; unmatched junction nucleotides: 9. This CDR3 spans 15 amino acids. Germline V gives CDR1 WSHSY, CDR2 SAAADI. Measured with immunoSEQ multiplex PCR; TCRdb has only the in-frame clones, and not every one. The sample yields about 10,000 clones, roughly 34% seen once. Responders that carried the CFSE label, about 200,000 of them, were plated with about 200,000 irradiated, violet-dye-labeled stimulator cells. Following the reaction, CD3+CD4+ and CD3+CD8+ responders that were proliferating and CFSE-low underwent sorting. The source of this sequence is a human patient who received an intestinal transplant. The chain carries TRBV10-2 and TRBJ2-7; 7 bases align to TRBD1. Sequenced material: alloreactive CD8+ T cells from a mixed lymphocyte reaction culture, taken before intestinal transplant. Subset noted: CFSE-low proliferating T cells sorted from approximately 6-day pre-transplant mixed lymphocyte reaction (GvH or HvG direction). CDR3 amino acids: CASSDSGTATYEQYF. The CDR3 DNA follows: TGCGCCAGCAGTGACTCCGGGACAGCTACTTACGAGCAGTACTTC.